Described below is a single T cell receptor (beta chain) sequence and its context. This sample stems from a study of T cell responses to AZD1222 COVID-19 vaccine. Here immunoSEQ multiplex PCR was the method, and the copy in TCRdb shows in-frame clones only, minus some. This repertoire shows about 140,000 clones, over 85% found once; its top ten account for 4.5% to 6.5%. The CDR3 extends over 12 amino acids. V lost 5 bases and J 11 bases, leaving 10 bases between the germline ends. Germline V lookup: CDR1 MNHEY, CDR2 SMNVEV (reference sequence). This clonotype originated in an adult in good health. Sequences were derived from peripheral blood, sampled on day 0 of AZD1222 vaccination. The rearrangement uses TRBV27 and TRBJ1-6; D is unclear. The CDR3 DNA reads TGTGCCAGCAGTCCCCCCCGGGCACCCCTCCACTTT. Amino acids: CASSPPRAPLHF.